Given below is one T cell receptor (beta chain) in context. Its antigen is not identified. The data were produced by immunoSEQ multiplex PCR, yet TCRdb's version contains in-frame clones alone and is incomplete. The sample includes roughly 2,500,000 clones, roughly 93% of them seen just once. These data are taken from a study of shared clonotypes between healthy human individuals. With V trimmed by 6 bases and J by 7 bases, 3 bases remained unmatched. CDR1 is MDHEN and CDR2 is SYDVKM in the germline V gene. The CDR3 spans 14 residues. Overall study results and limits: A generally larger estimated richness was seen in naive subsets than in memory subsets. Lower generation probabilities were found for non-shared clonotypes than for those shared by all four donors. Among a handful of donors, roughly 5% of naive CD4 clonotypes were found in common.

Sequenced: naive CD4+ T cells from PBMCs. Subset: CD45RA+ positively selected. V and J are TRBV28 and TRBJ1-4; 12 bases are shared with TRBD1. The sequence came from a man aged 18 to 30 in good health. Some clones in this sample may be carry-over from other donors' samples. CDR3 amino acids: CASRGGQGAEKLFF. In DNA form, the CDR3 reads TGTGCCAGCAGGGGGGGACAGGGGGCTGAAAAACTGTTTTTT.